This entry lists 13 T cell receptor beta chains sequenced from one sample in a study of T-cell reconstitution after alpha-beta-depleted transplantation in children. Unique molecular identifiers tagged the TCRbeta library. A single record per CDR3 protein comes from TCRdb applying MiXCR to the PCR reads. The data contain roughly 490,000 distinct CDR3 sequences, around 10% of them singletons. This specimen consisted of PBMCs, mostly from graft donor cells, obtained 180 days after TCRalphabeta/CD19-depleted stem cell transplant. These receptors came from a female patient under 10 years old who had a stem cell transplant for aplastic anemia, so the T cells may come from the graft donor.

The rearrangement uses TRBV15 and TRBJ2-2, with a possible D match to TRBD2 (5 bases). Deletions cut 1 base from V and 1 base from J, with 7 bases between. The CDR3 length is 15 residues. Germline V gene data show CDR1 as LNHNV and CDR2 as YYDKDF (reference sequence). This CDR3 reads CATSRVGGNTGELFF. The CDR3 DNA reads as TGTGCCACCAGCAGAGTTGGAGGGAACACCGGGGAGCTGTTTTTT.

There are many counts of this clonotype. V usage is TRBV6-2 or TRBV6-3 and J usage is TRBJ2-7; possibly TRBD2 for D (5 bases). V was cut by 6 bases and J by 4 bases, with 16 bases left in between. Germline loops: CDR1 MNHEY, CDR2 SVGEGT. The CDR3 contains 14 residues. CDR3 sequence reads: CASRRSPGSYEQYF. The DNA for the CDR3 is TGTGCCAGCAGACGATCGCCGGGGTCTTACGAGCAGTACTTC.

V gene TRBV28 combines with J gene TRBJ2-1; 8 nucleotides line up with TRBD1. Trimming at V came to 3 bases and at J to 10 bases, leaving 14 bases not matched to a gene. CDR3 length: 16 residues. Per the germline V gene, CDR1 is MDHEN and CDR2 is SYDVKM. CDR3 in amino acids: CASSFRWTGSLLEQFF. The CDR3 nucleotides are TGTGCCAGCAGTTTTCGCTGGACAGGGAGTTTACTGGAGCAGTTCTTC. The variable domain in full, with the rest retrieved from reference TRBV28 and TRBJ2-1, is DVKVTQSSRYLVKRTGEKVFLECVQDMDHENMFWYRQDPGLGLRLIYFSYDVKMKEKGDIPEGYSVSREKKERFSLILESASTNQTSMYLCASSFRWTGSLLEQFFGPGTRLTVL.

This clonotype has more than one count but fewer than ten. The V and J genes are TRBV7-2 and TRBJ1-2; 7 nucleotides line up with TRBD1. V lost 7 bases to trimming and J lost 4 bases; unmatched junction nucleotides: 6. The CDR3 consists of 13 residues. Germline V gene lookup returns CDR1 SGHTA and CDR2 FQGNSA. The CDR3 nucleotides read TGTGCCAGCACCCCAGGACAGGTCTATGGCTACACCTTC. Protein: CASTPGQVYGYTF. Combining the CDR3 with reference TRBV7-2 and TRBJ1-2 gives the whole variable domain GAGVSQSPSNKVTEKGKDVELRCDPISGHTALYWYRQSLGQGLEFLIYFQGNSAPDKSGLPSDRFSAERTGGSVSTLTIQRTQQEDSAVYLCASTPGQVYGYTFGSGTRLTVV.

The chain employs TRBV6-5 and TRBJ2-7, with 7 bases fitting TRBD1. The J segment lost 3 bases and the V segment lost 4 bases, leaving 6 bases of the junction unmatched. The CDR3 is 14 residues long. Germline V gene data show CDR1 as MNHEY and CDR2 as SVGAGI. CDR3 sequence: CASSFRQGSYEQYF. Here the CDR3 DNA reads TGTGCCAGCAGTTTTCGACAGGGCAGCTACGAGCAGTACTTC.

This clonotype showed up just a few times. V is TRBV15 and J is TRBJ2-3; possibly TRBD2 for D (6 bases). This CDR3 is 13 amino acids long. The germline V gene encodes CDR1 LNHNV and CDR2 YYDKDF (reference sequence). Between the trimmed V and J ends, which lost 0 bases and 7 bases, there was a span of 8 bases. In nucleotides, the CDR3 is TGTGCCACCAGCAGAGAGGCGGGGTATACGCAGTATTTT. It is translated as CATSREAGYTQYF.

This clonotype was recorded many times. The chain joins TRBV25-1 to TRBJ2-2; 14 bases agree with TRBD2. CDR1 is MGHDK and CDR2 is SYGVNS in the germline V gene. The CDR3 length is 18 residues. Losses at the gene ends were 1 base for V and 3 bases for J; bases not matched to a gene: 4. The CDR3 DNA is TGTGCCAGCAGTGAATTTGGACTAGCGGGAGGCGACACCGGGGAGCTGTTTTTT. It codes for CASSEFGLAGGDTGELFF.

This clonotype was counted a few times. The chain is built from TRBV11-2 and TRBJ1-1; D remains unclear. Germline V gene data show CDR1 as SGHAT and CDR2 as FQNNGV. V gave up 5 bases and J gave up 3 bases, with 19 bases separating them. The CDR3 runs to 16 residues. CDR3 sequence reads: CASSARTHSWDTEAFF. The DNA for the CDR3 is TGTGCCAGCAGCGCGCGGACTCACTCATGGGACACTGAAGCTTTCTTT.

The chain uses TRBV28 and TRBJ2-7; no clear D. There are 14 residues in the CDR3. The V gene lost 8 bases and the J gene lost 7 bases, with 21 bases spanning the gap. Germline V gene sequence: CDR1 MDHEN, CDR2 SYDVKM. CDR3 in amino acids: CASATGTAVLEQYF. The CDR3 region has the DNA TGTGCCAGCGCAACCGGAACAGCCGTGTTGGAGCAGTACTTC.

This clonotype was recorded a few times. This chain links TRBV6-1 with TRBJ1-3; the match to TRBD1 covers 9 bases. The CDR3 totals 16 residues. Germline-derived CDR1 and CDR2 are MNHNS and SASEGT. With V trimmed by 6 bases and J by 0 bases, 6 bases remained unmatched. CDR3 coding DNA: TGTGCCAGCAGAGAGACAGGGGGGATCTCTGGAAACACCATATATTTT. The encoded protein is CASRETGGISGNTIYF.

This clonotype was observed a handful of times. This chain links TRBV20-1 with TRBJ2-7, with 9 positions matching TRBD2. This CDR3 is built from 16 residues. Trimming removed 3 bases from V and 7 bases from J; junction bases left unmatched: 16. Germline V CDR1 and CDR2: DFQATT, SNEGSKA (reference sequence). CDR3 amino acids: CSASPRRILAGAEQYF. Written as DNA, the CDR3 is TGCAGTGCTAGTCCTAGAAGGATACTAGCGGGCGCTGAGCAGTACTTC.

The chain links TRBV27 to TRBJ1-5; no clear D gene. The CDR3 covers 12 residues. The V and J ends lost 5 bases and 3 bases respectively, with 5 bases between them. The germline CDR1 and CDR2 sequences are MNHEY and SMNVEV (reference sequence). The CDR3 DNA reads as TGTGCCAGCAGTATGCCCAATCAGCCCCAGCATTTT. Translation: CASSMPNQPQHF.

As regards this clonotype: The junction departs from germline at one end; a sequencing error may be responsible. The chain is built from TRBV28 and TRBJ2-1, with 7 positions matching TRBD2. The germline CDR1 and CDR2 sequences are MDHEN and SYDVKM. This CDR3 is 16 amino acids long. The CDR3 DNA is TGTGCCAGCAGGCCATCTGGACTAGGTCAAAACAATGGGCAGTTCTTC. This encodes CASRPSGLGQNNGQFF. Looking up the rest from reference TRBV28 and TRBJ2-1 gives the full variable domain: DVKVTQSSRYLVKRTGEKVFLECVQDMDHENMFWYRQDPGLGLRLIYFSYDVKMKEKGDIPEGYSVSREKKERFSLILESASTNQTSMYLCASRPSGLGQNNGQFFGPGTRLTVL.